This T cell receptor beta chain was obtained from a study of T cell responses to AZD1222 COVID-19 vaccine. CDR1 SGDLS and CDR2 YYNGEE come from the germline V gene. V shed 5 bases and J shed 5 bases, with 10 bases lying between them. The CDR3 runs 13 residues. Here immunoSEQ multiplex PCR was the method, and the copy in TCRdb shows in-frame clones only, minus some. The data show 90,000 to 120,000 clones, with 90% to 95% seen just once and about 6.8% held by the top ten. This sample comprised peripheral blood, obtained 28 days after the second AZD1222 dose. The sequence derives from an adult who received the AZD1222 COVID-19 vaccine. The gene calls are TRBV9 and TRBJ2-2; a weak D match, TRBD1 (5 bases). This CDR3 reads CASRVGRTGELFF. Here the CDR3 DNA reads TGTGCCAGCAGGGTGGGGCGGACCGGGGAGCTGTTTTTT.